This T cell receptor beta chain emerged from a study of blood T cell repertoires in COVID-19. Study-wide background: Acute-phase and convalescent COVID-19 samples originated in the United States, Italy and Spain.

The CDR3 is made up of 14 amino acids. CDR1 is MDHEN and CDR2 is SYDVKM in the germline V gene. With 6 bases clipped from V and 5 bases from J, the junction kept 6 bases outside the gene matches. TCRdb's table, derived via immunoSEQ multiplex PCR, lists solely in-frame clones and lacks some. The sample carries roughly 250,000 clones, roughly 80% recorded once. V is TRBV28 and J is TRBJ1-5, with 8 nucleotides matching TRBD1. Input material: peripheral blood. This TCR derives from a woman aged 40 to 50 with active or convalescent COVID-19. The CDR3 loop reads CASRGGQDYQPQHF. DNA for the CDR3: TGTGCCAGCAGGGGGGGACAGGATTATCAGCCCCAGCATTTT.